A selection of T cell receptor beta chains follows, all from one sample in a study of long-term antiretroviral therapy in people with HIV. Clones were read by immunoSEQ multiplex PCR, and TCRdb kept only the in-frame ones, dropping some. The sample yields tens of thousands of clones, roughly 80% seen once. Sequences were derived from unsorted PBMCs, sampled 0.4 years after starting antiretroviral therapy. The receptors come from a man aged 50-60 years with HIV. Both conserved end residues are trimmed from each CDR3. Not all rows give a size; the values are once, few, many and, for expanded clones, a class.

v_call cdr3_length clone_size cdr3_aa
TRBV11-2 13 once ASSLAGDSYNEQF
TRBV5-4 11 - ASSLGYVYGYT
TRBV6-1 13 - ASSEPRLARYEQY
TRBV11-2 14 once ASSSTGTAPPRTQY
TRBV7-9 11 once ASSFGQPAAQY
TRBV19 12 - ASRMTGRYDEQY
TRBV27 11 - ASSQGGDQPQH
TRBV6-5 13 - ASSYSGALNTEAF
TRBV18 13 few ASSPDRGGNQPQH
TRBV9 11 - ASSDVTWGELF
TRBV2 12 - ASSSGTPNQPQH
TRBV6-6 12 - ASSSIAGGTEQY